The next 31 T cell receptor beta chains were all read from a single sample in a study of blood T cell repertoires in COVID-19. The method was immunoSEQ multiplex PCR; TCRdb's version includes in-frame clones alone and lacks a portion of them. The table lists about 240,000 clones, around 83% of them singletons, with roughly a tenth in the top ten. The specimen sequenced was peripheral blood. These receptors all come from a woman older than 75 with acute or convalescent COVID-19.

This chain joins TRBV20-1 and TRBJ1-1; TRBD1 might be the D (5 bases). The CDR3 is 11 amino acids. Germline-derived CDR1 and CDR2 are DFQATT and SNEGSKA (reference sequence). Between the trimmed V and J ends, which lost 6 bases and 6 bases, there was a span of 11 bases. For the CDR3, the DNA is TGCAGTGCCCCTGGGGCGTCTGAAGCTTTCTTT. It translates to CSAPGASEAFF.

This clone appeared a single time. The chain combines TRBV6-5 with TRBJ1-4; 7 bases fit TRBD1. With V trimmed by 7 bases and J by 8 bases, 13 bases remained unmatched. Germline assignment: CDR1 MNHEY and CDR2 SVGAGI. The CDR3 sequence is 15 residues long. In DNA form, the CDR3 reads TGTGCCAGCAACAGAGGACAGGCCCGAGGGGAAAAACTGTTTTTT. Its protein product is CASNRGQARGEKLFF.

J is TRBJ2-7 and V is TRBV5-1; TRBD1 is a possible D gene (6 bases). The germline V gene has CDR1 SGHRS and CDR2 YFSETQ. V was trimmed by 1 base and J by 2 bases, leaving 16 bases between them. CDR3 length equals 16 residues. CDR3 bases: TGCGCCAGCAGCTTGCTAGGGGCAGGGGTAACCTACGAGCAGTACTTC. Protein: CASSLLGAGVTYEQYF.

This chain joins TRBV6-5 and TRBJ2-7; the D is unclear. Per the germline V gene, CDR1 is MNHEY and CDR2 is SVGAGI. The CDR3 is made up of 11 amino acids. Trimming removed 6 bases from V and 2 bases from J, with 5 bases in between. This CDR3 reads CASSRAYEQYF. The DNA for the CDR3 is TGTGCCAGCAGCCGAGCCTACGAGCAGTACTTC.

This chain connects TRBV11-2 to TRBJ1-3, with a tentative D call TRBD1 (5 bases). V lost 4 bases and J 7 bases, leaving 14 bases between the germline ends. Germline V gene data show CDR1 as SGHAT and CDR2 as FQNNGV. The length of the CDR3 is 14 residues. The CDR3 DNA is TGTGCCAGCAGCTCCAGTAAAGGGGTGAACACCATATATTTT. Translation: CASSSSKGVNTIYF. Together with reference TRBV11-2 and TRBJ1-3, the CDR3 gives the full variable domain: EAGVAQSPRYKIIEKRQSVAFWCNPISGHATLYWYQQILGQGPKLLIQFQNNGVVDDSQLPKDRFSAERLKGVDSTLKIQPAKLEDSAVYLCASSSSKGVNTIYFGEGSWLTVV.

The V and J genes are TRBV9 and TRBJ1-1; a possible D gene is TRBD1 (6 bases). This CDR3 spans 15 amino acids. Trimming left V 2 bases short and J 1 base short, with 12 bases between. In germline, CDR1 is SGDLS, CDR2 YYNGEE. CDR3 residues: CASSVTGGGNTEAFF. CDR3 DNA: TGTGCCAGCAGCGTCACGGGAGGGGGGAACACTGAAGCTTTCTTT. The full variable domain, its missing parts supplied by reference TRBV9 and TRBJ1-1, is DSGVTQTPKHLITATGQRVTLRCSPRSGDLSVYWYQQSLDQGLQFLIQYYNGEERAKGNILERFSAQQFPDLHSELNLSSLELGDSALYFCASSVTGGGNTEAFFGQGTRLTVV.

The rearrangement joins TRBV3-1 (or the pseudogene TRBV3-2) to TRBJ1-2; 7 bases are a match to TRBD1. The CDR3 runs to 14 residues. Per the germline V gene, CDR1 is LGHDT and CDR2 is YNNKEL (reference sequence). Losses at the gene ends were 5 bases for V and 2 bases for J; bases not matched to a gene: 5. CDR3 amino acids: CASSVRQGNYGYTF. In DNA form, the CDR3 reads TGTGCCAGCAGCGTTCGACAGGGAAACTATGGCTACACCTTC.

The J gene is TRBJ1-4, the V gene TRBV5-1; 7 nucleotides align to TRBD1. In germline, CDR1 is SGHRS, CDR2 YFSETQ. J gave up 8 bases and V 4 bases, and 11 bases lay outside the gene matches. The CDR3 loop spans 15 amino acids. The CDR3: CASSLTGQGGEKLFF. The CDR3, as DNA: TGCGCCAGCAGCCTCACCGGCCAGGGGGGCGAAAAACTGTTTTTT.

J is TRBJ1-2 and V is TRBV28; D perhaps matches TRBD1 (5 bases). V shed 5 bases and J shed 8 bases, with 15 bases lying between them. From germline, CDR1 is MDHEN and CDR2 SYDVKM. The CDR3 has 13 amino acids. The CDR3 reads CASSRSDSIGYTF. DNA of the CDR3: TGTGCCAGCAGTCGGTCAGACAGCATCGGCTACACCTTC.

This clone was counted between two and nine times. The chain links TRBV18 to TRBJ1-5; D is possibly TRBD1 (5 bases). This CDR3 region has 14 residues. Per germline, CDR1 KGHSH and CDR2 LQKENI. V was trimmed by 6 bases and J by 0 bases, leaving 9 bases between them. The CDR3 DNA reads TGTGCCAGCTCCCAAGACAGTAGCAATCAGCCCCAGCATTTT. It specifies CASSQDSSNQPQHF.

V usage is TRBV28 and J usage is TRBJ2-7, with D uncertain. Trimming removed 2 bases at V and 5 bases at J, with 10 bases between. The CDR3 has 13 residues. Germline CDR1 is MDHEN and CDR2 is SYDVKM. The CDR3 nucleotides read TGTGCCAGCAGTTTAGGCCAGGCACACGAGCAGTACTTC. It is translated as CASSLGQAHEQYF.

V is TRBV28 and J is TRBJ1-5; weak D call: TRBD1 (5 bases). The V gene lost 6 bases and the J gene lost 9 bases, with 15 bases spanning the gap. The CDR3 extends over 13 amino acids. Germline values: CDR1 MDHEN, CDR2 SYDVKM. Here the CDR3 DNA reads TGTGCCAGCAGACTGACACCGGGGGGGCCCCAGCATTTT. Encoded protein: CASRLTPGGPQHF.

This clone appeared a few times. The rearrangement uses TRBV15 and TRBJ2-7; 7 nucleotides agree with TRBD1. Germline CDR1 reads LNHNV; CDR2 reads YYDKDF (reference sequence). V trimming: 4 bases; J trimming: 5 bases; junction bases outside the gene matches: 11. The length of the CDR3 is 15 residues. The CDR3 DNA reads TGTGCCACCAGCATGCGATCGGGACAGATAAACGAGCAGTACTTC. Translating gives CATSMRSGQINEQYF.

The CDR3 DNA reads as TGTGCCAGCAGGAGGACAGGGAGGAACTATGGCTACACCTTC. Its protein is CASRRTGRNYGYTF. The chain links TRBV27 to TRBJ1-2, with TRBD1 matching over 8 bases. The length of the CDR3 is 14 residues. CDR1 MNHEY and CDR2 SMNVEV come from the germline V gene (reference sequence). Losses at the gene ends were 6 bases for V and 2 bases for J; bases not matched to a gene: 5.

The V and J genes are TRBV9 and TRBJ1-2; 7 bases align to TRBD1. The CDR3 sequence is 15 residues long. Germline CDR1 reads SGDLS; CDR2 reads YYNGEE. The V segment lost 4 bases and the J segment 4 bases; nucleotides outside the gene matches: 10. In DNA form, the CDR3 reads TGTGCCAGCAGCTTTCGATCGACAGGGCGCTATGGCTACACCTTC. The encoded protein is CASSFRSTGRYGYTF. The entire variable domain, with the rest obtained from reference TRBV9 and TRBJ1-2, is as follows: DSGVTQTPKHLITATGQRVTLRCSPRSGDLSVYWYQQSLDQGLQFLIQYYNGEERAKGNILERFSAQQFPDLHSELNLSSLELGDSALYFCASSFRSTGRYGYTFGSGTRLTVV.

The V and J genes are TRBV19 and TRBJ1-2; TRBD1 might be the D (6 bases). This CDR3 is 14 amino acids long. The V end lost 9 bases, the J end lost 4 bases, and 18 bases lay between the germline ends. Per the germline V gene, CDR1 is LNHDA and CDR2 is SQIVND (reference sequence). Here the CDR3 reads CASRTGNMGYGYTF. CDR3 sequence (DNA): TGTGCCAGCCGAACAGGGAACATGGGCTATGGCTACACCTTC.

This rearrangement joins TRBV27 to TRBJ1-1; D is possibly TRBD1 (5 bases). This CDR3 spans 13 amino acids. Trimming took off 2 bases at V and 11 bases at J, with 15 bases between the two ends. CDR1 is MNHEY, CDR2 SMNVEV, per germline (reference sequence). CDR3 amino acids: CASSLRRGGEAFF. DNA for the CDR3: TGTGCCAGCAGTTTACGGAGGGGAGGGGAGGCTTTCTTT.

The rearrangement links TRBV27 to TRBJ2-7; TRBD1 matches 8 bases. Trimming cost V 6 bases and J 5 bases; bases outside gene matches: 18. The germline V gene encodes CDR1 MNHEY and CDR2 SMNVEV (reference sequence). The CDR3 runs 17 residues. This CDR3 reads CASRPHLLGQGFHEQYF. The CDR3 DNA is TGTGCCAGCAGACCACACCTTTTAGGACAGGGATTCCACGAGCAGTACTTC.

The rearrangement uses TRBV6-1 and TRBJ1-2; maybe TRBD1 (6 bases). Germline V gives CDR1 MNHNS, CDR2 SASEGT. The CDR3 sequence is 16 residues long. V dropped 1 base and J dropped 4 bases, with 16 bases sitting between them. The CDR3 here is CASSEGSRGRGYGYTF. The DNA for the CDR3 is TGTGCCAGCAGTGAAGGGTCCAGGGGCCGGGGCTATGGCTACACCTTC.

V usage is TRBV7-2 and J usage is TRBJ2-2; 7 bases align to TRBD1. J was trimmed by 2 bases and V by 6 bases; bases with no gene match: 6. CDR3 length: 15 amino acids. CDR1 and CDR2 from the germline V gene are SGHTA and FQGNSA. CDR3 bases: TGTGCCAGCAGATTGGACAGGAGTAACACCGGGGAGCTGTTTTTT. Encoded protein: CASRLDRSNTGELFF.

CDR3 sequence: CASSSVETQYF. The DNA for the CDR3 is TGTGCCAGCAGCTCTGTAGAGACCCAGTACTTC. The chain combines TRBV7-9 with TRBJ2-5, with D uncertain. This CDR3 spans 11 amino acids. The germline CDR1 and CDR2 sequences are SEHNR and FQNEAQ (reference sequence). The V end lost 4 bases, the J end lost 4 bases, and 4 bases lay between the germline ends.

The chain uses TRBV18 and TRBJ2-7, with 13 bases aligning to TRBD2. Germline CDR1 KGHSH, CDR2 LQKENI. The CDR3 covers 18 residues. Losses at the gene ends were 6 bases for V and 2 bases for J; bases not matched to a gene: 13. CDR3 loop: CASSFTPTSGGAPYEQYF. The CDR3 DNA follows: TGTGCCAGCTCCTTCACGCCCACTAGCGGGGGGGCCCCCTACGAGCAGTACTTC.

The chain has TRBV25-1 and TRBJ2-7, with TRBD1 as a possible D gene (6 bases). Germline V lookup: CDR1 MGHDK, CDR2 SYGVNS. Between the trimmed V and J ends, which lost 8 bases and 2 bases, there was a span of 16 bases. The CDR3 sequence is 14 residues long. As DNA, the CDR3 is TGTGCCAGCTCTCACCGGGACACAGCCTACGAGCAGTACTTC. It codes for CASSHRDTAYEQYF.

The rearrangement joins TRBV3-1 (or the pseudogene TRBV3-2) to TRBJ2-3, with 9 bases aligning to TRBD2. The CDR3 consists of 20 residues. Trimming removed 3 bases from V and 1 base from J; junction bases left unmatched: 17. The germline V gene has CDR1 LGHDT and CDR2 YNNKEL (reference sequence). In nucleotides, the CDR3 is TGTGCCAGCAGCCAGGACCTCCCGATGGAGCGGGGGGCCCGCACAGATACGCAGTATTTT. Protein sequence: CASSQDLPMERGARTDTQYF.

The chain carries TRBV19 and TRBJ1-4; tentatively, D is TRBD1 (6 bases). CDR1 is LNHDA and CDR2 is SQIVND in the germline V gene (reference sequence). The V end lost 3 bases, the J end lost 8 bases, and 13 bases lay between the germline ends. The CDR3 spans 14 residues. The CDR3 DNA is TGTGCCAGTAGTATCCGGGGGGGCGGCGAAAAACTGTTTTTT. Its translation: CASSIRGGGEKLFF.

The chain combines TRBV3-1 (or the pseudogene TRBV3-2) with TRBJ2-5; 11 bases match TRBD2. This CDR3 comprises 13 residues. Per the germline V gene, CDR1 is LGHDT and CDR2 is YNNKEL (reference sequence). The V gene end was trimmed by 9 bases and the J gene end by 5 bases; junction bases not matched to a gene: 5. CDR3 nucleotide sequence: TGTGCCAGTAATAGCGGGGGGGCTGAGACCCAGTACTTC. Translated, it gives CASNSGGAETQYF.

V usage is TRBV28 and J usage is TRBJ1-6; TRBD1 aligns across 10 bases. The trim removed 6 bases at V and 4 bases at J, leaving 6 bases unmatched. The CDR3 covers 16 residues. The germline gives CDR1 MDHEN, CDR2 SYDVKM. The CDR3 here is CASSNQGQGYNSPLHF. Written as DNA, the CDR3 is TGTGCCAGCAGCAACCAGGGACAGGGGTATAATTCACCCCTCCACTTT. Looking up the rest from reference TRBV28 and TRBJ1-6 gives the full variable domain: DVKVTQSSRYLVKRTGEKVFLECVQDMDHENMFWYRQDPGLGLRLIYFSYDVKMKEKGDIPEGYSVSREKKERFSLILESASTNQTSMYLCASSNQGQGYNSPLHFGNGTRLTVT.

This chain joins TRBV5-5 and TRBJ2-5; tentative D call: TRBD1 (6 bases). CDR1 is SGHKS, CDR2 YYEKEE, per germline (reference sequence). Trimming removed 4 bases at V and 5 bases at J, with 15 bases between. The CDR3 has 14 residues. CDR3 DNA sequence: TGTGCCAGCAGCACCGGGACATCGGGCGAGACCCAGTACTTC. It encodes CASSTGTSGETQYF.

The chain joins TRBV30 to TRBJ1-6, with TRBD1 matching 7 bases. CDR3 length: 15 amino acids. V lost 0 bases and J lost 7; bases outside the gene matches: 6. From germline, CDR1 is GTSNPN and CDR2 SVGIG (reference sequence). CDR3 DNA sequence: TGTGCCTGGAGTGTACTAGGGACAGAGAATTCACCCCTCCACTTT. This gives the protein CAWSVLGTENSPLHF.

The chain uses TRBV25-1 and TRBJ2-1, with D perhaps TRBD1 (6 bases). Trimming cost V 6 bases and J 4 bases, with 7 bases left between them. The CDR3 loop spans 12 amino acids. CDR1 is MGHDK, CDR2 SYGVNS, per germline. The CDR3 coding sequence is TGTGCCAGCAGGGACAGTTACAATGAGCAGTTCTTC. This sequence encodes CASRDSYNEQFF.

The chain has TRBV5-1 and TRBJ1-3, with 7 bases that match TRBD1. This CDR3 has 16 residues. Trimming removed 4 bases from V and 9 bases from J; junction bases left unmatched: 16. Germline loops: CDR1 SGHRS, CDR2 YFSETQ. The CDR3 bases are TGCGCCAGCAGCGGTGGACAGGTCAGCTTTGGCGGCACCATATATTTT. Translated: CASSGGQVSFGGTIYF.